The clone carrying this T cell receptor beta chain has just a few counts. This specimen belongs to a study of beta chain features in type 1 diabetes. Study-level information: Sorted cell examination encompassed approximately 98,000,000 cells across all samples.

The V gene's germline CDR1 is SGHVS and CDR2 FQNEAQ. Trimming shortened V by 7 bases and J by 3 bases, and 13 bases separated the two germline ends. There are 14 residues in the CDR3. Every bit of the isolated RNA underwent reverse transcription, so sequencing read expressed TCRB transcripts. TCRdb's table, derived via immunoSEQ multiplex PCR, lists solely in-frame clones and lacks some. The data contain about 290,000 clones, 7.5% to 9.5% of them seen just once; the ten biggest clones take up roughly 1%. Sequenced material: central memory CD4+ T cells from blood. This rearrangement joins TRBV7-8 to TRBJ1-5, with D perhaps matching TRBD1 (5 bases). This receptor was identified in a woman aged 18-30 years in good health. CDR3 in amino acids: CASTTGQLNQPQHF. The CDR3 DNA reads as TGTGCCAGCACCACGGGGCAGCTCAATCAGCCCCAGCATTTT. Using reference TRBV7-8 and TRBJ1-5 for the parts outside the CDR3, the full variable domain is GAGVSQSPRYKVAKRGQDVALRCDPISGHVSLFWYQQALGQGPEFLTYFQNEAQLDKSGLPSDRFFAERPEGSVSTLKIQRTQQEDSAVYLCASTTGQLNQPQHFGDGTRLSIL.